This record looks at one TCR beta chain sequence and its context. This clonotype was seen at least ten times. Its antigen target is currently unknown. No per-base quality is available; no much larger clone lies one base away. This entry is derived from a study of neurological immune-mediated disorders (dated by TCRdb to the late 2010s). About the full investigation: Among the approximately 34 multiple sclerosis patients, relapsing-remitting MS was present in roughly 30 and secondary progressive MS was present in 3. The cohort included some 70 subjects: about 15 with HAM/TSP, around 34 with multiple sclerosis, and around 20 healthy controls. Peripheral blood TCR-beta repertoires from patients with HTLV-I-associated myelopathy (HAM/TSP), patients with multiple sclerosis, and healthy controls were compared in the study using UMI-based sequencing. Longitudinal samples, technical triplicates and paired sorted CD4+ and CD8+ T-cell subsets, alongside PBMC samples, were included among the roughly 100 TCR-beta libraries. Overall results and qualifications from the work: Expanded clones from different subjects shared no identical CDR3 amino acid sequences, which suggests that TCR-beta repertoires were private in all groups. No clinical or MRI features were associated with the MS cluster, and the authors said that larger cohorts are needed. TCR clonal expansion was highest in HAM/TSP patients and lowest in MS patients, with MS patients falling below even healthy controls. Repertoires from 18 of 34 MS patients were grouped by phylogenetic analysis into a cluster of related CDR3 sequences, suggesting a possible repertoire-level signature.

For sorted-subset TCR libraries, approximately 910,000 sorted CD4+ or CD8+ T cells were used. Multiple sclerosis patients were enrolled in a US clinical protocol evaluating disease progression by magnetic resonance imaging. Peripheral blood underwent Ficoll-Hypaque density gradient centrifugation to isolate PBMCs, which were then cryopreserved in liquid nitrogen. Paired sorted CD4+ and CD8+ subsets came from healthy controls, HAM/TSP patients and MS patients. From a lookup of the germline V gene, CDR1 and CDR2 are KGHSH and LQKENI. The CDR3 contains 15 residues, cysteine and phenylalanine counted. Just CDR3 DNA is preserved here, 45 bases in frame from base 1. The V end loses 5 bases and the J end loses 4 bases, and a stretch of 17 bases separates them. cDNA was synthesized by template-switch 5'RACE using a primer carrying a 10-nucleotide random unique molecular identifier by which each TCR transcript was tagged. Over 180 million TCR-beta sequences, covering 15-18 subjects, were produced in each sequencing run. The RNeasy kit was used to extract total RNA. The KAPA Real-time Library Amplification kit was used to amplify TCR-beta VDJ regions with primers targeting the TCR constant region and the 5'RACE anchor. A first PCR added sample indexes and Illumina adaptors, and a second PCR then raised library yield. After Ampure bead purification, the TCR product of roughly 650 bp was size-selected on a 2% E-gel SizeSelection system. Before pooling, libraries had their quality checked on a Bioanalyzer, their concentration measured with Qubit, and their quantity determined with the Kapa Library Quantification kit. An Illumina HiSeq 2500 sequenced the libraries paired-end 2 x 150 bp. To increase sequence diversity, roughly 24-32% phiX was spiked into each library pool. In the source study's methods: Quality-filtered reads were processed with the UMI-based MiGEC pipeline, and over 75% of raw TCR sequences were removed by the MiGEC pipeline during error correction. VDJ genes were aligned to IMGT germline references, and clonotypes were defined by unique CDR3 amino acid sequence plus V-J genes. Clonal expansion, Shannon diversity, and CDR3 relatedness (CalcPairwiseDistances, ClusterSamples) were evaluated with VDJtools, and phylogenetic trees were built with CLCbio workbench. A clone was classed as expanded if it had 8 or more unique UMIs, a cutoff based on coefficient-of-variation modelling across technical triplicates. In-frame beta chains were kept once TCRdb had trimmed the public reads at Q25 with fastp and called clones with MiXCR. Rows are unified per CDR3 protein, each entry keeping the most common DNA and genes. TCRdb, not the original authors, processed these V and J calls. For this sample the table gives about 55,000 distinct CDR3 sequences, of which about 4.2% were detected only once. Jointly, the top ten make up roughly 2% of the sample.

This receptor was taken from a woman aged 40 to 50 with multiple sclerosis. The V gene is TRBV18 and the J gene is TRBJ1-2; D gene: possibly TRBD1, on 5 matching bases. Specimen: CD4+ T cells from blood. The CDR3 region has the sequence CASSSLGQGSYGYTF. The DNA sequence is as follows: TGTGCCAGCTCATCCCTCGGGCAGGGTAGCTATGGCTACACCTTC.